This TCR beta chain originates from a study of cytomegalovirus exposure and HLA in healthy donors. Vbeta (60) and Jbeta (13) primers were used in the PCR. Authors' data handling: A later analysis counted about 80 million unique TCR beta chains, 10 million to 12 million shared. TCRdb's copy holds only in-frame clones and misses some; the assay was immunoSEQ multiplex PCR. V and J calls and clone size follow that table, whereas D and trimming were derived from the DNA. The sample yields 45,000 to 70,000 clones, of which the top ten take up more than 9%. Notes on this clone: The antigen is undetermined.

General study results and limits: Analysis was carried out at a later point, and it linked a missense DCLRE1C variant to TCR beta V- and J-gene trimming. A previous analysis found most TCR beta V segments productive roughly 87% or roughly 30% of the time.

Germline CDR1 MNHNS, CDR2 SASEGT. V lost 11 bases and J lost 1, with 16 bases in between. CDR3 size: 14 residues. The rearrangement uses TRBV6-1 and TRBJ2-3; tentatively, D is TRBD2 (5 bases). Sequences were obtained from PBMCs. The source is a woman aged 25 to 39 in good health and CMV-seropositive. The CDR3 here is CAQWVAIRTDTQYF. DNA for the CDR3: TGTGCCCAGTGGGTAGCGATTCGCACAGATACGCAGTATTTT.